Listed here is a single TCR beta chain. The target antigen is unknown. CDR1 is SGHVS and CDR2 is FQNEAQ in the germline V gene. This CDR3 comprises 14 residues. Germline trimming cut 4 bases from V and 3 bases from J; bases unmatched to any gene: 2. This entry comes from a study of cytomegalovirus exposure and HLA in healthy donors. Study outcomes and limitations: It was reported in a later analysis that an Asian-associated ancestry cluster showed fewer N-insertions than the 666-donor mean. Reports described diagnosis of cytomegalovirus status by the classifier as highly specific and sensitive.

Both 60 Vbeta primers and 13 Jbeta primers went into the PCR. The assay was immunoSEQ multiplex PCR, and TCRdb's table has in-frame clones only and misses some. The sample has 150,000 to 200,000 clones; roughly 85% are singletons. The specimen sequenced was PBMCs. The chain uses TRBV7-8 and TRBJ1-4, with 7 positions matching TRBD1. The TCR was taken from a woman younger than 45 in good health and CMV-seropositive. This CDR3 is CASSSRGPNEKLFF. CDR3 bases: TGTGCCAGCAGCTCGAGGGGGCCTAATGAAAAACTGTTTTTT.